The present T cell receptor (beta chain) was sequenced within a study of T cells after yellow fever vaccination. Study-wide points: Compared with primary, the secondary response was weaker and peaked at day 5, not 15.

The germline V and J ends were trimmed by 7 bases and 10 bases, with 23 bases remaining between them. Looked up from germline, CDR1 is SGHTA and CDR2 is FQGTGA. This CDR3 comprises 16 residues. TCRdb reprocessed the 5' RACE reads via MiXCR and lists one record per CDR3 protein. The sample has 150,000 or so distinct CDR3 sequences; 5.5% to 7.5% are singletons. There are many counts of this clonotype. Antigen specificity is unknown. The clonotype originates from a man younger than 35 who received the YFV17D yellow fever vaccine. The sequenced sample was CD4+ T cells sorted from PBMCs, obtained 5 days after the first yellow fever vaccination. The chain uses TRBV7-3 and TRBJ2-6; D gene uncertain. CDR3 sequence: CASTTHWAARFNVLTF. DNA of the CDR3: TGTGCCAGCACCACCCACTGGGCAGCGAGGTTTAACGTCCTGACTTTC.